The 9 T cell receptor beta chains below all came from one sample that was sequenced in a study of OX40 agonist ivuxolimab in advanced cancers. Only in-frame clones appear in the TCRdb table, and some are missing; sequencing was by immunoSEQ multiplex PCR. The sample yields fewer than 85,000 clones, about 87% seen once. This specimen was CD4+ or CD8+ T cells sorted from blood, taken in a trial of the OX40 agonist ivuxolimab. The receptors here all came from an adult with an advanced solid tumor such as melanoma, head and neck, liver or kidney cancer.

This clone has only one observation. The CDR3 sequence is CASSMEDRGPYQPQHF. The DNA of the CDR3 is TGTGCCAGTAGTATGGAGGACAGGGGGCCATATCAGCCCCAGCATTTT. This sequence joins TRBV19 and TRBJ1-5, with TRBD1 matching over 11 bases. Trimming took 3 bases from V and 5 from J; bases not matched to a gene: 6. The CDR3 is 16 residues long. Per the germline V gene, CDR1 is LNHDA and CDR2 is SQIVND (reference sequence).

V and J are TRBV7-8 and TRBJ2-1; TRBD2 agrees at 7 bases. V lost 0 bases, J lost 6 bases, and 8 bases stayed unmatched. Germline V gene lookup returns CDR1 SGHVS and CDR2 FQNEAQ. The CDR3 covers 16 residues. CDR3 protein: CASSLAWASGSNEQFF. The CDR3 DNA reads as TGTGCCAGCAGCTTAGCGTGGGCTAGCGGAAGCAATGAGCAGTTCTTC.

The chain links TRBV12-2 to TRBJ2-2; TRBD2 reflects the table's D call only, with no check against the DNA. TRBV12-2 constitutes a pseudogene. The CDR3 spans 14 residues. Here the CDR3 reads CASRSRPGTGELFF. The CDR3 nucleotides read TGTGCAAGTCGCTCCCGTCCGGGAACCGGGGAGCTGTTTTTT.

This clone was counted a single time. The chain uses TRBV11-3 and TRBJ1-2, with TRBD1 identical over 7 bases. V gave up 5 bases and J gave up 8 bases; unmatched junction bases: 8. The V gene's germline CDR1 is SGHNT and CDR2 YENEEA. The CDR3 sequence is 13 residues long. CDR3: CASSTKGGWGYTF. For the CDR3, the DNA is TGTGCCAGCAGCACCAAAGGGGGCTGGGGCTACACCTTC.

A single count supports this clone. CDR3: CASSFSGPTDTQYF. As DNA, the CDR3 is TGTGCCAGCAGCTTTAGCGGCCCCACAGATACGCAGTATTTT. The V gene is TRBV7-9, the J gene TRBJ2-3; D may be TRBD2 (6 bases). Germline lookup yields CDR1 SEHNR and CDR2 FQNEAQ (reference sequence). The V end was cut by 3 bases, the J end by 2 bases, with 9 bases between. The CDR3 is 14 residues long.

This chain connects TRBV5-4 to TRBJ2-4; D unresolved. Trimming removed 2 bases at V and 2 bases at J, with 14 bases between. Germline lookup yields CDR1 SGHNT and CDR2 YYREEE (reference sequence). The CDR3 consists of 16 residues. CDR3 protein: CASSLGAPLTKNIQYF. DNA for the CDR3: TGTGCCAGCAGCTTAGGCGCCCCTCTAACCAAAAACATTCAGTACTTC.

This chain uses TRBV7-2 with TRBJ1-5; D remains ambiguous. The length of the CDR3 is 16 residues. Germline CDR1 reads SGHTA; CDR2 reads FQGNSA. Deletions cut 1 base from V and 3 bases from J, with 13 bases between. The DNA for the CDR3 is TGTGCCAGCAGCTTAGATCGGACCGAGCACAATCAGCCCCAGCATTTT. This encodes CASSLDRTEHNQPQHF. Full variable domain (outside the CDR3, taken from reference TRBV7-2 and TRBJ1-5): GAGVSQSPSNKVTEKGKDVELRCDPISGHTALYWYRQSLGQGLEFLIYFQGNSAPDKSGLPSDRFSAERTGGSVSTLTIQRTQQEDSAVYLCASSLDRTEHNQPQHFGDGTRLSIL.

The genes are TRBV14 and TRBJ2-3; 11 nucleotides match TRBD2. The CDR3 consists of 19 residues. From germline, CDR1 is SGHDN and CDR2 FVKESK. V was clipped by 4 bases and J by 0 bases; unmatched bases: 12. CDR3 nucleotide sequence: TGTGCCAGCAGCCCCCTACTAGCGGGAGCGGGGCCTAGCACAGATACGCAGTATTTT. Protein product: CASSPLLAGAGPSTDTQYF.

The J gene is TRBJ2-7, the V gene TRBV6-6; TRBD2 matches 12 bases. The V gene end was trimmed by 6 bases and the J gene end by 9 bases; junction bases not matched to a gene: 12. The CDR3 has 15 residues. Germline-derived CDR1 and CDR2 are MNHNY and SVGAGI (reference sequence). The CDR3 reads CASRATSGGLKGQYF. The CDR3 DNA sequence: TGTGCCAGCAGGGCGACTAGCGGGGGCCTTAAAGGGCAGTACTTC.